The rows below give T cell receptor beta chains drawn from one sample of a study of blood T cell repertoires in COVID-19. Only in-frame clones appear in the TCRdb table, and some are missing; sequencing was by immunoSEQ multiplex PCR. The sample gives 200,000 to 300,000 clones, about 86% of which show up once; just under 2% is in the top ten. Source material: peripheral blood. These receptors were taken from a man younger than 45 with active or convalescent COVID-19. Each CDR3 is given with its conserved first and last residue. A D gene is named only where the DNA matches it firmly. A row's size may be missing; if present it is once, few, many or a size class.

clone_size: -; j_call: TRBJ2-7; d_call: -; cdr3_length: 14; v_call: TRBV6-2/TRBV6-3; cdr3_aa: CASSRTDGRYEQYF; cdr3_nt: TGTGCCAGCAGCCGAACCGACGGGAGATACGAGCAGTACTTC
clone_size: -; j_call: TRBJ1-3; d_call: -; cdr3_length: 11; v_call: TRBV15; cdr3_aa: CATKGENTIYF; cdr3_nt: TGTGCCACCAAGGGGGAGAACACCATATATTTT
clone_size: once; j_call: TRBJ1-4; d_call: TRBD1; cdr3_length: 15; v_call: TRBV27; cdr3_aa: CASSPRTGSLEKLFF; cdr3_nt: TGTGCCAGCAGTCCCCGGACAGGGAGTCTTGAAAAACTGTTTTTT
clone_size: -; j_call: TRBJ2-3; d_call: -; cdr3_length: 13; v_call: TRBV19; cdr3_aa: CASSIPPGDTQYF; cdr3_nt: TGTGCCAGTAGTATCCCCCCCGGAGATACGCAGTATTTT
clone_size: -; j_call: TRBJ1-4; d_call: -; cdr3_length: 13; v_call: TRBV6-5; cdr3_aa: CASSYAHNEKLFF; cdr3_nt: TGTGCCAGCAGTTACGCACACAATGAAAAACTGTTTTTT
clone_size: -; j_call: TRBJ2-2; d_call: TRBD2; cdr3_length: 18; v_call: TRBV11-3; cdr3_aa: CASSFGGGGAVYTGELFF; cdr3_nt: TGTGCCAGCAGCTTCGGCGGCGGGGGGGCCGTATACACCGGGGAGCTGTTTTTT
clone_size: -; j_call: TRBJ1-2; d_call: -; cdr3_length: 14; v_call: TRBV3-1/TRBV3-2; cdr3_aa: CASSPTTDNYGYTF; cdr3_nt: TGTGCCAGCAGCCCAACGACAGATAACTATGGCTACACCTTC
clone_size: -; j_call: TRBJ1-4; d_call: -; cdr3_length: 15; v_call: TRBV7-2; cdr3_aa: CASSLVGGWDEKLFF; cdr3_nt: TGTGCCAGCAGCTTAGTAGGGGGTTGGGATGAAAAACTGTTTTTT
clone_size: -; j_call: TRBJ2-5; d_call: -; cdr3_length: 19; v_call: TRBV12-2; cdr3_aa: CASRPYAGTSGGPWETQYF; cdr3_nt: TGTGCAAGTCGCCCATACGCTGGGACTAGCGGGGGCCCGTGGGAGACCCAGTACTTC
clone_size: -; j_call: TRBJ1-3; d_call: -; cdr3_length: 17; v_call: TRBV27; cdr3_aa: CASSRTLPGISGNTIYF; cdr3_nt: TGTGCCAGCAGTAGAACACTACCAGGGATCTCTGGAAACACCATATATTTT
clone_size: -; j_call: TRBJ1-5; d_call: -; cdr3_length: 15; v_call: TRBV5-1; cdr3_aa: CASSLTGYSNQPQHF; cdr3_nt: TGCGCCAGCAGCTTGACCGGGTATAGCAATCAGCCCCAGCATTTT
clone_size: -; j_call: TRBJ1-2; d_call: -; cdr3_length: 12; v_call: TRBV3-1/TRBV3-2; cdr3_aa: CASSQDLKRYTF; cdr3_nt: TGTGCCAGCAGCCAAGATTTGAAGCGCTACACCTTC
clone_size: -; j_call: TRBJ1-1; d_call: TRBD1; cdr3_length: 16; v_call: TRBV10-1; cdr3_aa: CASSEGTGDLNTEAFF; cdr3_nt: TGCGCCAGCAGTGAGGGGACAGGGGATTTGAACACTGAAGCTTTCTTT
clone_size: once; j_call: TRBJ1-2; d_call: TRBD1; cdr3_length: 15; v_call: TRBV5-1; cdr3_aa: CASSPGTGVANGYTF; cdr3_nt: TGCGCCAGCAGTCCCGGGACAGGAGTGGCTAATGGCTACACCTTC
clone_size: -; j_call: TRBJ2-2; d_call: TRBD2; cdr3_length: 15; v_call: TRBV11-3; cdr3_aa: CASSPSGGTTGELFF; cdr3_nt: TGTGCCAGCAGCCCTAGCGGGGGGACTACTGGGGAGCTGTTTTTT
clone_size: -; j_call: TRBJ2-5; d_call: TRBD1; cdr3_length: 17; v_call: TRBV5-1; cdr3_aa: CASKPPSNRGRQETQYF; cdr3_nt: TGCGCCAGCAAACCCCCCTCAAACAGGGGGCGGCAAGAGACCCAGTACTTC
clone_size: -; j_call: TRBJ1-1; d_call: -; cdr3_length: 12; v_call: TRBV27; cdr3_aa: CASGEVVTEAFF; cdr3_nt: TGTGCCAGCGGAGAGGTCGTCACTGAAGCTTTCTTT
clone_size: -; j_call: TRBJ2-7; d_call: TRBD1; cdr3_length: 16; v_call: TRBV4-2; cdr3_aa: CASSQVQGGGRLEQYF; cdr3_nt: TGTGCCAGCAGCCAGGTCCAAGGGGGCGGTCGACTAGAGCAGTACTTC
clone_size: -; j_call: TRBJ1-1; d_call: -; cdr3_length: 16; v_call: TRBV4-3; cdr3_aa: CASSQAGQGTYTEAFF; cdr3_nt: TGCGCCAGCAGCCAAGCTGGGCAGGGGACATACACTGAAGCTTTCTTT